The 18 T cell receptor beta chains reported below all come from one sample, sequenced in a study of T cell repertoires in cytomegalovirus infection. Their cognate antigens are unknown. Using its own MiXCR run on the reads, TCRdb lists one record per CDR3 protein. This sample has fewer than 30,000 distinct CDR3 sequences, with under 20% found just once. This specimen was CD8+ T cells from cultured PBMCs, taken from culture after CMV antigen stimulation. These receptors were collected from a human donor in good health (CMV status not recorded). Some clones in this sample may be carry-over from other donors' samples.

This clonotype was found a few times. The chain employs TRBV7-6 and TRBJ2-1; D possibly uses TRBD1 or TRBD2 (5 bases each). Deletions cut 3 bases from V and 0 bases from J, with 12 bases between. CDR1 is SGHVS and CDR2 is FNYEAQ in the germline V gene. The CDR3 sequence is 16 residues long. CDR3 coding DNA: TGTGCCAGCAGCTTGGGGGTGGGAAGCTCCTACAATGAGCAGTTCTTC. Encoded protein: CASSLGVGSSYNEQFF.

J is TRBJ2-7 and V is TRBV7-6; 8 bases fit TRBD1. The J segment lost 4 bases and the V segment lost 5 bases, leaving 7 bases of the junction unmatched. Germline V gene lookup returns CDR1 SGHVS and CDR2 FNYEAQ. The CDR3 covers 14 residues. CDR3 loop: CASSRSTGGYEQYF. The CDR3 DNA reads as TGTGCCAGCAGCCGATCAACAGGGGGGTACGAGCAGTACTTC.

This clonotype was counted only a few times. The chain is built from TRBV7-9 and TRBJ2-1; 8 nucleotides match TRBD2. CDR1 SEHNR and CDR2 FQNEAQ come from the germline V gene (reference sequence). Germline trimming cut 5 bases from V and 7 bases from J; bases unmatched to any gene: 10. The CDR3 runs 15 residues. DNA for the CDR3: TGTGCCAGCAGCGCGGCCAGCGGGAGACCGAATGAGCAGTTCTTC. Its protein product is CASSAASGRPNEQFF.

The rearrangement links TRBV20-1 to TRBJ1-2, with D possibly matching TRBD1 (5 bases). Germline V lookup: CDR1 DFQATT, CDR2 SNEGSKA (reference sequence). V was cut by 5 bases and J by 6 bases, with 16 bases left in between. CDR3 length: 13 amino acids. CDR3 coding DNA: TGCAGTGCTGCCGGGACGTCGGATCATGGCTACACCTTC. Its protein is CSAAGTSDHGYTF.

The CDR3 sequence is CASSLTGGGNEQFF. The CDR3 DNA sequence: TGTGCCAGCAGCTTGACAGGGGGGGGGAATGAGCAGTTCTTC. V gene TRBV7-3 combines with J gene TRBJ2-1; 9 bases fit TRBD1. The V gene end was trimmed by 3 bases and the J gene end by 7 bases; junction bases not matched to a gene: 4. The CDR3 is 14 amino acids. CDR1 is SGHTA and CDR2 is FQGTGA in the germline V gene.

Only a few counts were recorded for this clonotype. The chain combines TRBV7-6 with TRBJ2-1; D not certain. The germline V and J ends were trimmed by 5 bases and 6 bases, with 11 bases remaining between them. This CDR3 has 13 amino acids. Per germline, CDR1 SGHVS and CDR2 FNYEAQ. The DNA of the CDR3 is TGTGCCAGCAGCGGAAACAGCTTCAATGAGCAGTTCTTC. Its translation is CASSGNSFNEQFF.

The chain has TRBV6-6 and TRBJ2-1; 10 bases map to TRBD2. The CDR3 length is 13 residues. CDR1 and CDR2 (germline): MNHNY, SVGAGI (reference sequence). V was clipped by 10 bases and J by 15 bases; unmatched bases: 15. CDR3 bases: TGTGCCATCTACGCGTCTAGCGGGGGACTGGGGTTCTTC. Amino acid sequence: CAIYASSGGLGFF.

CDR3 coding DNA: TGTGCCAGCAGTGCCGACCAGGGACTACCCGGGGGAGATACGCAGTATTTT. This gives the protein CASSADQGLPGGDTQYF. V is TRBV25-1 and J is TRBJ2-3; TRBD2 matches 7 bases. The CDR3 sequence is 17 residues long. V lost 4 bases to trimming and J lost 5 bases; unmatched junction nucleotides: 15. Germline CDR1 MGHDK, CDR2 SYGVNS.

This clonotype has a handful of counts. V usage is TRBV12-3 or TRBV12-4 and J usage is TRBJ1-2; TRBD1 is a possible D gene (6 bases). The length of the CDR3 is 14 residues. Trimming shortened V by 4 bases and J by 1 base, and 10 bases separated the two germline ends. The chain's CDR3 is CASSSGESNYGYTF. CDR3 DNA sequence: TGTGCCAGCAGTTCAGGGGAAAGTAACTATGGCTACACCTTC.

This clonotype showed up just once. This chain links TRBV12-3 or TRBV12-4 with TRBJ2-1, with 9 bases matching TRBD2. CDR3 length: 14 amino acids. V was pared by 6 bases and J by 4 bases, with 4 bases of the junction left unmatched. The DNA of the CDR3 is TGTGCCAGCAGCCTAGCGGGGTATTACAATGAGCAGTTCTTC. Its protein product is CASSLAGYYNEQFF.

This clonotype showed up just a few times. This chain links TRBV7-9 with TRBJ2-7; D is uncertain. The germline CDR1 and CDR2 sequences are SEHNR and FQNEAQ (reference sequence). The V gene lost 5 bases and the J gene lost 4 bases, with 15 bases spanning the gap. The CDR3 sequence is 14 residues long. DNA of the CDR3: TGTGCCAGCAGCCCTAATCGCCGGTGGTACGAGCAGTACTTC. As protein: CASSPNRRWYEQYF.

The chain uses TRBV7-8 and TRBJ2-2, with TRBD2 identical over 11 bases. Trimming at V came to 4 bases and at J to 4 bases, leaving 2 bases not matched to a gene. In germline, CDR1 is SGHVS, CDR2 FQNEAQ. The CDR3 totals 15 residues. The CDR3 sequence: CASSWTSGRTGELFF. The CDR3 coding sequence is TGTGCCAGCAGCTGGACTAGCGGGCGCACCGGGGAGCTGTTTTTT.

This chain joins TRBV7-9 and TRBJ1-5; D unresolved. This CDR3 is built from 13 residues. In germline, CDR1 is SEHNR, CDR2 FQNEAQ (reference sequence). V was shortened by 10 bases and J by 0 bases, with 10 bases between the two germline ends. The DNA of the CDR3 is TGTGCCACAAATTCAGGTAGCAATCAGCCCCAGCATTTT. It translates to CATNSGSNQPQHF.

This clonotype was found a few times. J is TRBJ2-7 and V is TRBV7-2; possibly TRBD1 or TRBD2 for D (5 bases each). V lost 2 bases and J lost 2, with 13 bases in between. This CDR3 comprises 15 residues. CDR1 SGHTA and CDR2 FQGNSA come from the germline V gene. CDR3 in DNA: TGTGCCAGCAGCTTATTCGGGGCCCAAACCTACGAGCAGTACTTC. Protein product: CASSLFGAQTYEQYF.

The chain combines TRBV7-3 with TRBJ2-3; D tentatively reads TRBD1 or TRBD2 (6 bases each). The CDR3 spans 13 residues. With 5 bases removed from V and 4 bases from J, the gap between germline ends came to 10 bases. Per germline, CDR1 SGHTA and CDR2 FQGTGA. In nucleotides, the CDR3 is TGTGCCAGCAGCCACGGGGGCCCAGATACGCAGTATTTT. This gives the protein CASSHGGPDTQYF.

Of note for this clonotype: The junction shows a germline mismatch at one end, possibly a read error. The rearrangement links TRBV7-3 to TRBJ2-4; D not resolved. The CDR3 runs to 14 residues. Germline V gives CDR1 SGHTA, CDR2 FQGTGA. CDR3 protein: CASSLNRPRLKLGF. The CDR3 coding sequence is TGTGCCAGCAGCTTAAATCGACCCCGGTTGAAGCTAGGGTTC.

The CDR3 DNA is TGTGCCAGCAGGGGTCTTGGTGGGTCTGGAAACACCATATATTTT. Encoded protein: CASRGLGGSGNTIYF. V and J are TRBV28 and TRBJ1-3; D ambiguous. This CDR3 is built from 15 residues. The germline V and J ends were trimmed by 6 bases and 1 base, with 13 bases remaining between them. CDR1 MDHEN and CDR2 SYDVKM come from the germline V gene. The full variable domain, in which reference TRBV28 and TRBJ1-3 provide the parts outside the CDR3, is DVKVTQSSRYLVKRTGEKVFLECVQDMDHENMFWYRQDPGLGLRLIYFSYDVKMKEKGDIPEGYSVSREKKERFSLILESASTNQTSMYLCASRGLGGSGNTIYFGEGSWLTVV.

This clonotype was seen a few times. The CDR3 region has the DNA TGTGCCAGCAGTTTATTACAGGGGGGAAATCAGCCCCAGCATTTT. It translates to CASSLLQGGNQPQHF. This sequence joins TRBV28 and TRBJ1-5; TRBD1 aligns across 8 bases. CDR3 length: 15 amino acids. V was pared by 1 base and J by 4 bases, with 3 bases of the junction left unmatched. The germline CDR1 and CDR2 sequences are MDHEN and SYDVKM. The full variable domain, in which reference TRBV28 and TRBJ1-5 provide the parts outside the CDR3, is DVKVTQSSRYLVKRTGEKVFLECVQDMDHENMFWYRQDPGLGLRLIYFSYDVKMKEKGDIPEGYSVSREKKERFSLILESASTNQTSMYLCASSLLQGGNQPQHFGDGTRLSIL.